These 14 T cell receptor beta chains were sequenced from one sample in a study of shared clonotypes between healthy human individuals. TCRdb's table, derived via immunoSEQ multiplex PCR, lists solely in-frame clones and lacks some. The data show around 600,000 clones, with approximately 95% seen just once and about 0.11% held by the top ten. CD8 cells regarded as naive lacked CD45RO, were positively chosen for CCR7, and omitted terminally differentiated effector memory CD45RA+ cells. The specimen sequenced was naive CD8+ T cells sorted from blood. The receptors derive from a woman in her twenties or thirties in good health.

J is TRBJ2-7 and V is TRBV7-3, with TRBD2 matching 10 bases. V lost 2 bases to trimming and J lost 6 bases; unmatched junction nucleotides: 1. CDR1 and CDR2 (germline): SGHTA, FQGTGA. This CDR3 contains 13 residues. The CDR3 sequence: CASSLASGSEQYF. Here the CDR3 DNA reads TGTGCCAGCAGCTTAGCTAGCGGGAGCGAGCAGTACTTC.

The chain links TRBV9 to TRBJ1-5; perhaps TRBD1 as D (5 bases). CDR1 is SGDLS, CDR2 YYNGEE, per germline. CDR3 size: 14 residues. V lost 4 bases and J 4 bases, leaving 12 bases between the germline ends. The CDR3: CASSSRDGNQPQHF. For the CDR3, the DNA is TGTGCCAGCAGCTCCCGGGACGGTAATCAGCCCCAGCATTTT.

The V and J genes are TRBV29-1 and TRBJ1-1; 11 bases are a match to TRBD1. With 7 bases clipped from V and 5 bases from J, the junction kept 6 bases outside the gene matches. Looked up from germline, CDR1 is SQVTM and CDR2 is ANQGSEA. This CDR3 comprises 13 residues. CDR3 in DNA: TGCAGCGCCTCGGACAGGGGGCGGACTGAAGCTTTCTTT. Protein: CSASDRGRTEAFF.

The chain has TRBV6-5 and TRBJ1-1, with D perhaps matching TRBD1 (5 bases). The CDR3 extends over 14 amino acids. From germline, CDR1 is MNHEY and CDR2 SVGAGI. Trimming left V 6 bases short and J 0 bases short, with 11 bases between. The CDR3, as DNA: TGTGCCAGCAGAGAGGGGTCCTTGAACACTGAAGCTTTCTTT. Translation gives CASREGSLNTEAFF.

This chain joins TRBV4-2 and TRBJ1-3; D unclear. Trimming shortened V by 5 bases and J by 1 base, and 12 bases separated the two germline ends. The germline V gene encodes CDR1 LGHNA and CDR2 YNFKEQ. The CDR3 sequence is 15 residues long. CDR3 amino acids: CASSVKAGSGNTIYF. CDR3 DNA sequence: TGTGCCAGCAGCGTGAAAGCAGGTTCTGGAAACACCATATATTTT.

This clone was observed once. The chain employs TRBV6-4 and TRBJ1-2, with D unclear. This CDR3 spans 11 amino acids. V was clipped by 3 bases and J by 8 bases, with 7 bases between them. CDR1 and CDR2 (germline): MRHNA, SNTAGT. The chain's CDR3 is CASSEGQGYTF. CDR3 bases: TGTGCCAGCAGTGAAGGGCAGGGCTACACCTTC.

This clone is a singleton in its sample. The chain couples TRBV7-9 to TRBJ2-5, with D perhaps given as TRBD1 or TRBD2 (5 bases each). Germline V gives CDR1 SEHNR, CDR2 FQNEAQ (reference sequence). Trimming took 1 base from V and 2 from J, leaving 8 bases between them. The CDR3 contains 14 residues. The CDR3 sequence: CASSLVGDQETQYF. In DNA form, the CDR3 reads TGTGCCAGCAGCTTAGTGGGGGATCAAGAGACCCAGTACTTC.

The chain combines TRBV7-9 with TRBJ2-5; TRBD1 might be the D (6 bases). Germline V gene lookup returns CDR1 SEHNR and CDR2 FQNEAQ (reference sequence). This CDR3 is built from 14 residues. The germline V and J ends were trimmed by 6 bases and 2 bases, with 13 bases remaining between them. CDR3 amino acids: CASSGGHIQETQYF. DNA for the CDR3: TGTGCCAGCAGTGGGGGACACATACAAGAGACCCAGTACTTC.

The chain combines TRBV10-2 with TRBJ2-2, with D perhaps TRBD2 (6 bases). Germline loops: CDR1 WSHSY, CDR2 SAAADI. The CDR3 is 14 residues long. V was shortened by 8 bases and J by 6 bases, with 16 bases between the two germline ends. Written as DNA, the CDR3 is TGCGCCAGCCAGGAGGGACTCTTCCCCGGGGAGCTGTTTTTT. Its translation is CASQEGLFPGELFF.

The V call is TRBV4-1, the J call TRBJ2-7; D ambiguous. The CDR3 totals 14 residues. Germline CDR1 reads MGHRA; CDR2 reads YSYEKL. Trimming removed 2 bases at V and 3 bases at J, with 11 bases between. CDR3 DNA sequence: TGCGCCAGCAGCCAAACCTTCCCGGTCTACGAGCAGTACTTC. It specifies CASSQTFPVYEQYF.

The chain combines TRBV4-2 with TRBJ2-3, with D possibly being TRBD2 (6 bases). The CDR3 runs 18 residues. The germline V gene encodes CDR1 LGHNA and CDR2 YNFKEQ. V shed 5 bases and J shed 0 bases, with 21 bases lying between them. This CDR3 reads CASSSPLRGTGSTDTQYF. As DNA, the CDR3 is TGTGCCAGCAGCTCGCCCCTACGCGGGACGGGGAGCACAGATACGCAGTATTTT.

The chain carries TRBV29-1 and TRBJ2-5, with 9 bases identical to TRBD2. The closer fit of TRBJ2-7 to the DNA end suggests the J call may be wrong. CDR1 is SQVTM and CDR2 is ANQGSEA in the germline V gene. The CDR3 totals 16 residues. In DNA, the CDR3 is TGCAGCGTGGAGGTAACCGGCTTTAGCGGGAGATACGAGCAGTACTTC. This encodes CSVEVTGFSGRYEQYF.

This sequence joins TRBV19 and TRBJ2-7, with D possibly matching TRBD1 (6 bases). V lost 9 bases and J 2 bases, leaving 11 bases between the germline ends. This CDR3 has 12 amino acids. CDR1 is LNHDA, CDR2 SQIVND, per germline (reference sequence). CDR3 bases: TGTGCCAGATACAGGGAACCCTACGAGCAGTACTTC. This sequence encodes CARYREPYEQYF.

The genes are TRBV6-5 and TRBJ1-2, with D uncertain. Germline V gene data show CDR1 as MNHEY and CDR2 as SVGAGI. The CDR3 is made up of 14 amino acids. Trimming took 0 bases from V and 7 from J, leaving 12 bases between them. The CDR3 DNA sequence: TGTGCCAGCAGTTACTCCTATCCGGAGGGTGGCTACACCTTC. Its translation is CASSYSYPEGGYTF.